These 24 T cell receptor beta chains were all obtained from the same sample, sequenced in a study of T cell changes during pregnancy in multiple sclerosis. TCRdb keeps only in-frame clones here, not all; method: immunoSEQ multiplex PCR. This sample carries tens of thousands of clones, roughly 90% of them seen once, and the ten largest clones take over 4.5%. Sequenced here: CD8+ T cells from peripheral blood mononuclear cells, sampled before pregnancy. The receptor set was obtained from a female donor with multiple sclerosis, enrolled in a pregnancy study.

CDR3: CASSTDGWGHNEQFF. DNA of the CDR3: TGTGCCAGTAGTACGGACGGCTGGGGCCATAATGAGCAGTTCTTC. The chain links TRBV19 to TRBJ2-1; D perhaps matches TRBD1 (5 bases). The CDR3 has 15 residues. Germline values: CDR1 LNHDA, CDR2 SQIVND (reference sequence). The V and J ends lost 4 bases and 7 bases respectively, with 17 bases between them.

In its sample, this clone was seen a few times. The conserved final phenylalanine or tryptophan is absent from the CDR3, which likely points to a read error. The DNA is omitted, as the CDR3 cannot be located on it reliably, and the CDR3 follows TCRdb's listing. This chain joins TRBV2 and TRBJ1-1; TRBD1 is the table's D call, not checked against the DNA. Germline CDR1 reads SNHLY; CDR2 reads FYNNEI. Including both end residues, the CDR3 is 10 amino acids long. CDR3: CASRRDREVL.

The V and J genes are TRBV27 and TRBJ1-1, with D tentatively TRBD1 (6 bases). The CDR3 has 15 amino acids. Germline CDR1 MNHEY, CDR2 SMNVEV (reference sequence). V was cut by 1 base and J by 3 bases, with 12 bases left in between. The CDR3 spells CASSLYWGQHTEAFF. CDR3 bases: TGTGCCAGCAGTTTATACTGGGGACAACACACTGAAGCTTTCTTT.

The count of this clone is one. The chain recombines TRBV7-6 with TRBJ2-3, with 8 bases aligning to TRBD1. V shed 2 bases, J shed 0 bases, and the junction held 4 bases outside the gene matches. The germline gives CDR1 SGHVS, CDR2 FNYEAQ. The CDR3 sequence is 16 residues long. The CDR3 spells CASSLKGQASTDTQYF. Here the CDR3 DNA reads TGTGCCAGCAGCTTAAAGGGACAGGCAAGCACAGATACGCAGTATTTT.

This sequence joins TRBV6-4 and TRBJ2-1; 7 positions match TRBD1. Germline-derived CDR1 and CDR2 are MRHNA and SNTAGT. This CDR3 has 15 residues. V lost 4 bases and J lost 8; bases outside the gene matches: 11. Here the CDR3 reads CASSVGDSRGDEQFF. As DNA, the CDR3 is TGTGCCAGCAGTGTAGGGGACAGCCGTGGCGATGAGCAGTTCTTC.

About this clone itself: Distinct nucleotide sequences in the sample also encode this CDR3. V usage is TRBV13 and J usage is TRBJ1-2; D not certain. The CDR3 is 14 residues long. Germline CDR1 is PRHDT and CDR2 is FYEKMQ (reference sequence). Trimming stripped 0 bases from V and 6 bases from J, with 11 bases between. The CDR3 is CASSLGRGLDGYTF. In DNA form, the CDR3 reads TGTGCCAGCAGCTTAGGACGGGGTTTGGATGGCTACACCTTC.

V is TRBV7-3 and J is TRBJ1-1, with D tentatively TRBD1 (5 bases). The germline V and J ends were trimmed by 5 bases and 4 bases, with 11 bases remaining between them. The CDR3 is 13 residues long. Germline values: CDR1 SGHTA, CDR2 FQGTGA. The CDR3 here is CASSQGVGTEAFF. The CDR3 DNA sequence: TGTGCCAGCAGCCAGGGTGTCGGCACTGAAGCTTTCTTT.

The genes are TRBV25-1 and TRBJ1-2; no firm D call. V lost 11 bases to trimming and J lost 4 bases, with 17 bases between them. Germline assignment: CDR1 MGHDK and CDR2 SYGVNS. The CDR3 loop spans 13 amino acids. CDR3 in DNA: TGTGCCGCTAGCCGAGACTGGGCCTATGGCTACACCTTC. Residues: CAASRDWAYGYTF.

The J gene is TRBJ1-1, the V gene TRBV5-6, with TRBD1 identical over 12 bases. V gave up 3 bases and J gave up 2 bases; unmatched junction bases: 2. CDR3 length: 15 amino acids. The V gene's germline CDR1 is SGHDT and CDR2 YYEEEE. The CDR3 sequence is CASSWGQGANTEAFF. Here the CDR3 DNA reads TGTGCCAGCAGCTGGGGACAGGGGGCTAACACTGAAGCTTTCTTT.

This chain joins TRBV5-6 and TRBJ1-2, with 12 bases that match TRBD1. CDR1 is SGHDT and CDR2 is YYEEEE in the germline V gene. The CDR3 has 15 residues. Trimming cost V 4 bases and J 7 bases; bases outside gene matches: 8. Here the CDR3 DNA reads TGTGCCAGCAGCGGTAGGGACAGGGGGCCGCGTGGCTACACCTTC. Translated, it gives CASSGRDRGPRGYTF.

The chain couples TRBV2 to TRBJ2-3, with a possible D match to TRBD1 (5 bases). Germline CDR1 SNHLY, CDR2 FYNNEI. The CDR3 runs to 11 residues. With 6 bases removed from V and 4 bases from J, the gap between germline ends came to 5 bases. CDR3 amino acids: CASRGPDTQYF. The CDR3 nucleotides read TGTGCCAGCAGGGGGCCAGATACGCAGTATTTT.

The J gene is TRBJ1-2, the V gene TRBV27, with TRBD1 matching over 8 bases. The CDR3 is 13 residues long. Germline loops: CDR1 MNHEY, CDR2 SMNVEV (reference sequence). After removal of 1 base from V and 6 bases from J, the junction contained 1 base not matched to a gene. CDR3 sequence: CASSLYRGNGYTF. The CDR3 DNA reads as TGTGCCAGCAGTTTATACAGGGGGAATGGCTACACCTTC.

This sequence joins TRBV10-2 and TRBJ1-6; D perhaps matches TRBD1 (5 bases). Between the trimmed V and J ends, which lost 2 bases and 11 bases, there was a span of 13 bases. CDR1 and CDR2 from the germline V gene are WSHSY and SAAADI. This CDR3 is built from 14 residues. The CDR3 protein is CASSESDSRTPLHF. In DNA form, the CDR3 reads TGCGCCAGCAGTGAGAGCGACAGTCGCACACCCCTCCACTTT.

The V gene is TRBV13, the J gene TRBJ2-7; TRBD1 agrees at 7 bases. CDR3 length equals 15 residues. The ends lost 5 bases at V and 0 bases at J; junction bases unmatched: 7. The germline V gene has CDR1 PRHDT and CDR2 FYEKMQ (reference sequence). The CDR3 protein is CASSPRGSSSYEQYF. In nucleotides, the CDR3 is TGTGCCAGCAGCCCCAGGGGGAGTTCCTCCTACGAGCAGTACTTC.

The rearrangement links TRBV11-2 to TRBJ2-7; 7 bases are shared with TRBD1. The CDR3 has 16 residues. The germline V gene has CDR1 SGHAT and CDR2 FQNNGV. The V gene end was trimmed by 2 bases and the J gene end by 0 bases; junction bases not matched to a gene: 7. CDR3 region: CASSLFRDRLSYEQYF. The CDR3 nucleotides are TGTGCCAGCAGCTTATTCCGGGACAGACTCTCCTACGAGCAGTACTTC.

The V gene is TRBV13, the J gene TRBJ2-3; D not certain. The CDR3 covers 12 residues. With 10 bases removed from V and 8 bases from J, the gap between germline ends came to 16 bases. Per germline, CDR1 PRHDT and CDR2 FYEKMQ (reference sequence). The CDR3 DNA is TGTGCCACCCGACTTGCGTCGGGTACGCAGTATTTT. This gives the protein CATRLASGTQYF.

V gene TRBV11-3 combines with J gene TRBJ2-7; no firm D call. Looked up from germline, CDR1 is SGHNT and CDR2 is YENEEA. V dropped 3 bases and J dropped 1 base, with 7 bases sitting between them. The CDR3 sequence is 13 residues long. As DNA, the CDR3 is TGTGCCAGCAGCTTTGGCCCGTCCTACGAGCAGTACTTC. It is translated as CASSFGPSYEQYF.

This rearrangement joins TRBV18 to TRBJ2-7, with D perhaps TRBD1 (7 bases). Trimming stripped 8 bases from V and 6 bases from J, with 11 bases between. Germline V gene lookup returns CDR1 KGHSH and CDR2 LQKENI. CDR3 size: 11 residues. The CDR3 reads CASTGDSEQYF. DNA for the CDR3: TGTGCCAGCACGGGGGACAGCGAGCAGTACTTC.

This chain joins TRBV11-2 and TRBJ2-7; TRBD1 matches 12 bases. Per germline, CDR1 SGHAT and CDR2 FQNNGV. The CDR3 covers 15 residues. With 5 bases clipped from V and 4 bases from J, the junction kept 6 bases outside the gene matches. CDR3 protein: CASSPRDRGPYEQYF. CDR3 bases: TGTGCCAGCAGCCCCCGGGACAGGGGGCCTTACGAGCAGTACTTC.

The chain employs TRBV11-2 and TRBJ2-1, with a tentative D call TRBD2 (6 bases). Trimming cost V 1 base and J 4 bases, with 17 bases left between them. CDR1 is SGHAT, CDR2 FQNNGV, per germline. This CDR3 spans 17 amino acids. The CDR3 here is CASSLGSGLTMYNEQFF. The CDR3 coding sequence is TGTGCCAGCAGCTTAGGGTCGGGACTGACGATGTACAATGAGCAGTTCTTC. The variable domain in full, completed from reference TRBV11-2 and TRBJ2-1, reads EAGVAQSPRYKIIEKRQSVAFWCNPISGHATLYWYQQILGQGPKLLIQFQNNGVVDDSQLPKDRFSAERLKGVDSTLKIQPAKLEDSAVYLCASSLGSGLTMYNEQFFGPGTRLTVL.

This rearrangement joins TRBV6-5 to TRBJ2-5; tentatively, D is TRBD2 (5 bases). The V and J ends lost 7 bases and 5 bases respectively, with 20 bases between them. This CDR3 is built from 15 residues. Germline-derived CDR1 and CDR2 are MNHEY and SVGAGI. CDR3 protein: CASKDDRDLVETQYF. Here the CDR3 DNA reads TGTGCCAGCAAGGACGACCGGGATTTAGTGGAGACCCAGTACTTC.

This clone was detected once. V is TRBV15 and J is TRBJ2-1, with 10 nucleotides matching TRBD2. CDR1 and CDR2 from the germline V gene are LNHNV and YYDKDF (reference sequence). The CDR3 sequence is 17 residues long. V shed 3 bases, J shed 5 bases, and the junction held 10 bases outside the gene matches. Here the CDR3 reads CATSSPISGGADNEQFF. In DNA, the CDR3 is TGTGCCACCAGCAGTCCCATCAGCGGGGGGGCAGACAATGAGCAGTTCTTC.

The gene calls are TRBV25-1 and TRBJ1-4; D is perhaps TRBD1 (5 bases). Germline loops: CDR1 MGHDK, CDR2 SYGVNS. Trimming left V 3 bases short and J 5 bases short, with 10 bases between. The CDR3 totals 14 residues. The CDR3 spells CASSDGTWNEKLFF. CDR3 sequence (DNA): TGTGCCAGCAGTGATGGGACTTGGAATGAAAAACTGTTTTTT.

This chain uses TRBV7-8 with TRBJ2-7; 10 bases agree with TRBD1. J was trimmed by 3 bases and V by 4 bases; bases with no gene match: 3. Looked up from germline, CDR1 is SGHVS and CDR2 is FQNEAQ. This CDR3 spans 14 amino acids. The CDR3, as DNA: TGTGCCAGCAGCTGGGGACAGGGGAACTACGAGCAGTACTTC. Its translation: CASSWGQGNYEQYF.